This T cell receptor (beta chain) was captured by sequencing in a study of T cell repertoires in cytomegalovirus infection. The wider study: Evidence of both CMV infection and a matching HLA type came from public TCR beta signatures. Broader study findings: Within the response measured ex vivo, HLA-C-restricted CMV-specific TCR beta clonotypes were dominant.

This clonotype was detected a few times. The antigen is not known. TCRdb analysed the reads with MiXCR anew, one entry per CDR3 protein. The data hold approximately 100,000 distinct CDR3 sequences, with around 28% observed a single time. This CDR3 is 16 amino acids long. Per germline, CDR1 MNHNS and CDR2 SASEGT. V dropped 2 bases and J dropped 3; count of bases not matched to a gene: 5. The TCR sequence derives from a human donor in good health (CMV status not recorded). Some clones in this sample may be carry-over from other donors' samples. This sequence joins TRBV6-1 and TRBJ2-3; TRBD1 matches at 10 bases. Material: CD8+ T cells from cultured PBMCs, obtained from culture after CMV antigen stimulation. The DNA of the CDR3 is TGTGCCAGCAGTGAAAGGGGACAGGGGCTTACAGATACGCAGTATTTT. Translated: CASSERGQGLTDTQYF.